The 14 T cell receptor beta chains presented below share a single source sample, sequenced in a study of Tregs in tolerant kidney transplant recipients. Measured with immunoSEQ multiplex PCR; TCRdb has only the in-frame clones, and not every one. The sample lists approximately 60,000 clones, about 83% seen once, with under 6.5% in the top ten. The source material was CD4+ T cells from blood. All receptors come from a human donor in good health.

In its sample, this clone was seen once. The gene calls are TRBV2 and TRBJ2-3, with 9 bases lining up with TRBD2. The V and J ends lost 7 bases and 1 base, in that order; junction bases with no gene match: 0. Germline CDR1 is SNHLY and CDR2 is FYNNEI. CDR3 length equals 13 residues. CDR3 residues: CASTSGGTDTQYF. DNA for the CDR3: TGTGCCAGCACTAGCGGGGGCACAGATACGCAGTATTTT. The full variable domain, with the rest looked up from reference TRBV2 and TRBJ2-3, is EPEVTQTPSHQVTQMGQEVILRCVPISNHLYFYWYRQILGQKVEFLVSFYNNEISEKSEIFDDQFSVERPDGSNFTLKIRSTKLEDSAMYFCASTSGGTDTQYFGPGTRLTVL.

The chain joins TRBV19 to TRBJ2-3; 8 bases map to TRBD2. Germline CDR1 is LNHDA and CDR2 is SQIVND (reference sequence). The CDR3 length is 15 residues. V trimming: 5 bases; J trimming: 2 bases; junction bases outside the gene matches: 6. The CDR3: CASSLLAGTTDTQYF. As DNA, the CDR3 is TGTGCCAGTAGTCTATTAGCGGGGACCACAGATACGCAGTATTTT.

J is TRBJ2-5 and V is TRBV7-2, with 9 bases lining up with TRBD2. The J segment lost 5 bases and the V segment lost 3 bases, leaving 4 bases of the junction unmatched. Germline CDR1 SGHTA, CDR2 FQGNSA. CDR3 length: 14 amino acids. CDR3: CASSFPAGGETQYF. The CDR3 nucleotides read TGTGCCAGCAGCTTTCCAGCGGGGGGCGAGACCCAGTACTTC.

The V call is TRBV7-2, the J call TRBJ1-2; TRBD1 aligns across 7 bases. The trim removed 4 bases at V and 6 bases at J, leaving 11 bases unmatched. Germline values: CDR1 SGHTA, CDR2 FQGNSA. This CDR3 contains 15 residues. In DNA form, the CDR3 reads TGTGCCAGCAGCTCGATCCGGGACAGAGGGAATGGCTACACCTTC. Amino acid sequence: CASSSIRDRGNGYTF.

This chain links TRBV25-1 with TRBJ2-3; the D is unclear. This CDR3 is 13 amino acids long. With 0 bases removed from V and 4 bases from J, the gap between germline ends came to 5 bases. CDR1 is MGHDK, CDR2 SYGVNS, per germline. As DNA, the CDR3 is TGTGCCAGCAGTGAATATGGCCCAGATACGCAGTATTTT. Amino acids: CASSEYGPDTQYF.

This clone showed up just once. V and J are TRBV18 and TRBJ2-5, with 9 nucleotides matching TRBD2. Losses at the gene ends were 1 base for V and 5 bases for J; bases not matched to a gene: 5. There are 15 residues in the CDR3. Germline V lookup: CDR1 KGHSH, CDR2 LQKENI. The CDR3 sequence is CASSPLAGVGETQYF. In DNA form, the CDR3 reads TGTGCCAGCTCACCACTAGCGGGAGTTGGGGAGACCCAGTACTTC.

Concerning this clone itself: The sample has other DNA sequences that encode this CDR3 too. The V and J genes are TRBV2 and TRBJ2-3, with no clear D. V gave up 2 bases and J gave up 3 bases, with 3 bases separating them. Germline V lookup: CDR1 SNHLY, CDR2 FYNNEI. CDR3 length: 12 amino acids. CDR3 in amino acids: CASSERTDTQYF. The CDR3 nucleotides read TGTGCCAGCAGTGAACGGACAGATACGCAGTATTTT.

The V and J genes are TRBV10-3 and TRBJ2-7; weak D call: TRBD1 (6 bases). Germline lookup yields CDR1 ENHRY and CDR2 SYGVKD. Trimming shortened V by 2 bases and J by 3 bases, and 8 bases separated the two germline ends. The CDR3 totals 13 residues. The CDR3 nucleotides are TGTGCCATCAGTGAGAGGGGGAGCTACGAGCAGTACTTC. It translates to CAISERGSYEQYF.

This clone came up a few times. The chain couples TRBV5-1 to TRBJ1-2; 7 positions agree with TRBD1. With V trimmed by 0 bases and J by 2 bases, 4 bases remained unmatched. The CDR3 is 15 amino acids. The germline V gene has CDR1 SGHRS and CDR2 YFSETQ. The CDR3 DNA sequence: TGCGCCAGCAGCTTGGCAGCAGGGGGAAACTATGGCTACACCTTC. Translation gives CASSLAAGGNYGYTF.

V is TRBV29-1 and J is TRBJ1-2, with D perhaps matching TRBD1 (6 bases). Trimming cost V 6 bases and J 2 bases, with 16 bases left between them. Germline CDR1 and CDR2: SQVTM and ANQGSEA. The CDR3 spans 14 residues. This chain's CDR3 is CSVLGGQGNYGYTF. Here the CDR3 DNA reads TGCAGCGTCCTTGGGGGCCAGGGAAACTATGGCTACACCTTC.

The chain combines TRBV14 with TRBJ1-2, with D perhaps TRBD1 (5 bases). Germline CDR1 is SGHDN and CDR2 is FVKESK. The CDR3 contains 15 residues. Trimming stripped 1 base from V and 7 bases from J, with 16 bases between. The CDR3 is CASSQVSGAYLGYTF. The DNA for the CDR3 is TGTGCCAGCAGCCAAGTATCTGGGGCCTACCTTGGCTACACCTTC.

The rearrangement joins TRBV18 to TRBJ2-7; 8 nucleotides agree with TRBD2. Germline V gives CDR1 KGHSH, CDR2 LQKENI. J was trimmed by 2 bases and V by 5 bases; bases with no gene match: 5. The CDR3 loop spans 14 amino acids. CDR3 amino acids: CASSTLAGTYEQYF. CDR3 nucleotide sequence: TGTGCCAGCTCAACTTTAGCGGGGACCTACGAGCAGTACTTC.

The gene calls are TRBV6-1 and TRBJ1-5; 7 nucleotides agree with TRBD1. The CDR3 spans 15 residues. V dropped 6 bases and J dropped 0; count of bases not matched to a gene: 5. The germline V gene encodes CDR1 MNHNS and CDR2 SASEGT. The CDR3 sequence is CASRPTGPSNQPQHF. The CDR3 DNA sequence: TGTGCCAGCAGGCCGACAGGGCCTAGCAATCAGCCCCAGCATTTT.

CDR3 amino acids: CASSPHGQGVGEQYF. The CDR3 coding sequence is TGTGCCAGCTCACCACATGGGCAGGGGGTCGGCGAGCAGTACTTC. This chain links TRBV18 with TRBJ2-7; the match to TRBD1 covers 7 bases. J gave up 6 bases and V 1 base, and 9 bases lay outside the gene matches. Germline CDR1 reads KGHSH; CDR2 reads LQKENI. The CDR3 spans 15 residues. Full variable domain (rest looked up from reference TRBV18 and TRBJ2-7): NAGVMQNPRHLVRRRGQEARLRCSPMKGHSHVYWYRQLPEEGLKFMVYLQKENIIDESGMPKERFSAEFPKEGPSILRIQQVVRGDSAAYFCASSPHGQGVGEQYFGPGTRLTVT.